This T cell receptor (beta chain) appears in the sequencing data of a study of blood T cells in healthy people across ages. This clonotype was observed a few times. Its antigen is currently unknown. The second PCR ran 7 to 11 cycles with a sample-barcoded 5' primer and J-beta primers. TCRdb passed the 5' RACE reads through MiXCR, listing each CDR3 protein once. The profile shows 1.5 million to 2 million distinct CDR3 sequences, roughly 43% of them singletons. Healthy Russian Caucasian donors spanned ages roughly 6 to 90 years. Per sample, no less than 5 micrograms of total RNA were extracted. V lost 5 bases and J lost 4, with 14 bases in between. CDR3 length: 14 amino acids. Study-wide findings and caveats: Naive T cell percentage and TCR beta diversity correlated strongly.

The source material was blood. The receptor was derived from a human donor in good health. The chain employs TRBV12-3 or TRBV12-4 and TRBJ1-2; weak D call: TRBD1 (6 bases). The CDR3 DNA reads TGTGCCAGCAGTCGACAGGCAGCAGGCTATGGCTACACCTTC. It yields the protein CASSRQAAGYGYTF.